The 14 T cell receptor beta chains given below trace back to one sample, sequenced in a study of cytomegalovirus exposure and HLA in healthy donors. It was with 60 Vbeta and 13 Jbeta primers that the PCR ran. Here immunoSEQ multiplex PCR was the method, and the copy in TCRdb shows in-frame clones only, minus some. Of tens of thousands of clones in the sample, under 85% were seen once. Sequenced material: PBMCs. The receptors originated from a male donor in good health and CMV-seronegative.

The CDR3 loop is CASSEQTGLAFF. The CDR3 bases are TGCGCCAGCAGCGAGCAGACAGGATTGGCTTTCTTT. The chain employs TRBV5-1 and TRBJ1-1; D might be TRBD1 (6 bases). The V gene's germline CDR1 is SGHRS and CDR2 YFSETQ. Trimming removed 4 bases at V and 11 bases at J, with 15 bases between. The CDR3 runs 12 residues.

The chain links TRBV7-9 to TRBJ1-1; TRBD1 matches at 7 bases. Unmatched junction bases numbered 14, after V lost 6 bases and J lost 10 bases. The CDR3 sequence is 14 residues long. CDR1 SEHNR and CDR2 FQNEAQ come from the germline V gene (reference sequence). The CDR3 protein is CASSTIRGLEGAFF. CDR3 nucleotides: TGTGCCAGCAGTACGATAAGGGGGCTCGAGGGAGCTTTCTTT.

V usage is TRBV11-2 and J usage is TRBJ2-5, with D tentatively TRBD2 (6 bases). The CDR3 length is 14 residues. With 3 bases removed from V and 5 bases from J, the gap between germline ends came to 13 bases. CDR1 is SGHAT and CDR2 is FQNNGV in the germline V gene. This chain's CDR3 is CASSFGPGVETQYF. Written as DNA, the CDR3 is TGTGCCAGCAGCTTCGGACCGGGAGTGGAGACCCAGTACTTC.

V usage is TRBV6-5 and J usage is TRBJ2-5; 8 positions agree with TRBD1. Looked up from germline, CDR1 is MNHEY and CDR2 is SVGAGI. This CDR3 contains 15 residues. V lost 6 bases to trimming and J lost 7 bases; unmatched junction nucleotides: 13. CDR3 residues: CASRKGTGLETTQYF. The DNA for the CDR3 is TGTGCCAGCAGAAAAGGGACAGGCTTAGAGACGACCCAGTACTTC.

This clone was recorded once. In this CDR3 the conserved last residue, phenylalanine or tryptophan, is missing, so a read error is likely. The chain carries TRBV18 and TRBJ1-1; D ambiguous. V dropped 3 bases and J dropped 1 base, with 12 bases sitting between them. Germline V gives CDR1 KGHSH, CDR2 LQKENI. This CDR3 is 15 amino acids long. CDR3 sequence: CASSPPGGWNTEAFL. CDR3 nucleotide sequence: TGTGCCAGCTCACCGCCTGGAGGGTGGAACACTGAAGCTTTCCTT.

This clone was recorded only once. The DNA of the CDR3 is TGTGCCAGCTCGCGGACTAACTCCTACGAGCAGTACTTC. Its protein is CASSRTNSYEQYF. The chain has TRBV7-2 and TRBJ2-5; D may be TRBD2 (6 bases). The J call could be wrong; TRBJ2-7 is a better fit for the DNA end. Germline assignment: CDR1 SGHTA and CDR2 FQGNSA. CDR3 length equals 13 residues.

This clone was counted a few times. This chain uses TRBV5-8 with TRBJ1-1; 7 bases fit TRBD1. V dropped 4 bases and J dropped 1; count of bases not matched to a gene: 7. The CDR3 sequence is 15 residues long. Germline values: CDR1 SGHTS, CDR2 YDEGEE. This chain's CDR3 is CASSLRRTGNTEAFF. The CDR3 nucleotides are TGTGCCAGCAGCCTCCGTAGGACAGGGAACACTGAAGCTTTCTTT.

The chain is built from TRBV9 and TRBJ1-2, with 9 bases matching TRBD1. CDR3 length: 16 residues. Germline CDR1 is SGDLS and CDR2 is YYNGEE. V lost 0 bases, J lost 0 bases, and 3 bases stayed unmatched. Here the CDR3 reads CASSVDRGLSNYGYTF. The CDR3 DNA follows: TGTGCCAGCAGCGTAGACAGGGGGCTTTCTAACTATGGCTACACCTTC.

The count of this clone is one. The chain joins TRBV5-1 to TRBJ2-7, with 7 bases aligning to TRBD2. There are 14 residues in the CDR3. The germline gives CDR1 SGHRS, CDR2 YFSETQ. V dropped 2 bases and J dropped 0; count of bases not matched to a gene: 2. The CDR3 sequence is CASSLSGGSYEQYF. For the CDR3, the DNA is TGCGCCAGCAGCTTATCGGGGGGCTCCTACGAGCAGTACTTC.

The V call is TRBV10-3, the J call TRBJ2-2; 7 bases are a match to TRBD1. Germline V gene sequence: CDR1 ENHRY, CDR2 SYGVKD. CDR3 size: 16 residues. The V gene end was trimmed by 5 bases and the J gene end by 2 bases; junction bases not matched to a gene: 8. The CDR3 coding sequence is TGTGCCATCAGTTCTACCGGGACAGTTAACACCGGGGAGCTGTTTTTT. Encoded protein: CAISSTGTVNTGELFF.

The chain employs TRBV18 and TRBJ1-2, with no clear D. The length of the CDR3 is 12 residues. Trimming removed 3 bases from V and 8 bases from J, with 10 bases in between. Per the germline V gene, CDR1 is KGHSH and CDR2 is LQKENI. CDR3 nucleotides: TGTGCCAGCTCACCCAAGGGAGGAGGCTACACCTTC. Its protein product is CASSPKGGGYTF.

This clone appeared a few times. V and J are TRBV5-4 and TRBJ2-3; 8 bases fit TRBD1. Germline loops: CDR1 SGHNT, CDR2 YYREEE (reference sequence). The CDR3 spans 15 residues. The ends lost 1 base at V and 1 base at J; junction bases unmatched: 2. The CDR3 region has the DNA TGTGCCAGCAGCTTGTACAGGGGGGGCACAGATACGCAGTATTTT. Its protein product is CASSLYRGGTDTQYF.

This chain joins TRBV5-4 and TRBJ2-7; tentative D call: TRBD1 (5 bases). This CDR3 is 14 amino acids long. V was shortened by 5 bases and J by 2 bases, with 14 bases between the two germline ends. The germline gives CDR1 SGHNT, CDR2 YYREEE (reference sequence). The CDR3: CASSGGREAYEQYF. CDR3 bases: TGTGCCAGCAGTGGCGGCAGGGAAGCCTACGAGCAGTACTTC.

This chain joins TRBV28 and TRBJ1-2; no reliable D call. Germline CDR1 and CDR2: MDHEN and SYDVKM. Trimming removed 6 bases from V and 1 base from J, with 12 bases in between. The CDR3 has 14 residues. The CDR3 region is CASRPPSSNYGYTF. CDR3 in DNA: TGTGCCAGCAGGCCACCTAGTAGTAACTATGGCTACACCTTC.